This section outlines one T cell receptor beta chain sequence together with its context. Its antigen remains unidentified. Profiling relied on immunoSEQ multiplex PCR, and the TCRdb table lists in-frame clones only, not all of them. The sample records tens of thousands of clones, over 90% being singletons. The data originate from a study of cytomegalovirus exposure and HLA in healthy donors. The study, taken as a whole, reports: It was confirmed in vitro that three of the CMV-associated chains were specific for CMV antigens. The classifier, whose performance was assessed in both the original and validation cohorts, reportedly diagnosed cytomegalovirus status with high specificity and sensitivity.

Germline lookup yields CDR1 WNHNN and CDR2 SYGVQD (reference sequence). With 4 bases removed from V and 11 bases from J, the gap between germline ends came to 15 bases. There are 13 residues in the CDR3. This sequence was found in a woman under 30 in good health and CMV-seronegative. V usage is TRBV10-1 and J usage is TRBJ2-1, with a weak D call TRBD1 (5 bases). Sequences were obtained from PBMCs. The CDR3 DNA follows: TGCGCCAGCAGTGTTCATTTGGGGCCTAAGCAGTTCTTC. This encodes CASSVHLGPKQFF.